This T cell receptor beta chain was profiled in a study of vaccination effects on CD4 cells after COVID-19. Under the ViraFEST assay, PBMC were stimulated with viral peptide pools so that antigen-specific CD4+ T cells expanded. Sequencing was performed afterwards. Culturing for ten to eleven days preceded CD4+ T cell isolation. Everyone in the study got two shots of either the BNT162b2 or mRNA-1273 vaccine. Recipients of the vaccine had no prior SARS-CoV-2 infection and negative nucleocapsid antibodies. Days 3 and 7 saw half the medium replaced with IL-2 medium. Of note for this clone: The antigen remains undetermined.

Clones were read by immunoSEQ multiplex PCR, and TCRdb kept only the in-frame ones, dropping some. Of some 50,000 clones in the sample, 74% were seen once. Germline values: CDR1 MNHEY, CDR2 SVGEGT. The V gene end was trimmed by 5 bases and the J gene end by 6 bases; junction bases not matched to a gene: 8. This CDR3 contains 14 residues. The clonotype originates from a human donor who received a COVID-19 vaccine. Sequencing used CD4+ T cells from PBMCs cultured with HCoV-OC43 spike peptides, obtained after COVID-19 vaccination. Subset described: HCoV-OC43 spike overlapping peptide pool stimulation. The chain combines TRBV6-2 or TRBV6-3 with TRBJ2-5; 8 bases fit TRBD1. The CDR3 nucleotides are TGTGCCAGCAGTGCCGGACAGGGTTATAAGACCCAGTACTTC. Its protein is CASSAGQGYKTQYF.